The 3 T cell receptor beta chains presented below share a single source sample, sequenced in a study of blood T cell repertoires in COVID-19. Repertoires were generated with immunoSEQ multiplex PCR, while TCRdb's copy carries only in-frame clones and drops some. The repertoire holds approximately 440,000 clones, with 80% to 95% as singletons. The sample taken for sequencing was PBMCs or T cells enriched from blood (not recorded which). The receptor source for this set is a man younger than 35 who had recovered from COVID-19.

The V call is TRBV10-2, the J call TRBJ1-2; maybe TRBD1 (6 bases). V lost 3 bases, J lost 4 bases, and 9 bases lay in between. The CDR3 loop spans 13 amino acids. From germline, CDR1 is WSHSY and CDR2 SAAADI. The CDR3 region has the DNA TGCGCCAGCAGTGAACAGGGTTTCTATGGCTACACCTTC. Translating it yields CASSEQGFYGYTF.

V gene TRBV7-9 combines with J gene TRBJ2-1; 14 nucleotides match TRBD2. Germline lookup yields CDR1 SEHNR and CDR2 FQNEAQ (reference sequence). This CDR3 has 15 residues. Losses at the gene ends were 6 bases for V and 10 bases for J; bases not matched to a gene: 8. In nucleotides, the CDR3 is TGTGCCAGCAGTCAGGGACTAGCGGGGGTAAGGGAGCAGTTCTTC. Residues: CASSQGLAGVREQFF.

The chain has TRBV12-5 and TRBJ2-3; tentative D call: TRBD2 (6 bases). This CDR3 spans 19 amino acids. Germline assignment: CDR1 LGHNT and CDR2 FRNRAP. V was clipped by 0 bases and J by 1 base, with 20 bases between them. The CDR3 region has the DNA TGTGCTAGTGGTTTGGTCTCAAAAGGCGGGGACGGCGGCACAGATACGCAGTATTTT. The encoded protein is CASGLVSKGGDGGTDTQYF.